This T cell receptor beta chain derives from a study of T cells after yellow fever vaccination. Turning to the study itself: Some fractions had low cell numbers, and these were prepared with SMART-Seq v4 Ultra Low Input. Study conclusions and caveats: Overlap between CD4 and CD8 compartments was detected for a small share of clonotypes.

The table lists this clonotype with a few counts. Antigen unknown. Per the germline V gene, CDR1 is SGHRS and CDR2 is YFSETQ. The CDR3 has 19 residues. After removal of 4 bases from V and 0 bases from J, the junction contained 12 bases not matched to a gene. A single record per CDR3 protein comes from TCRdb applying MiXCR to the 5' RACE reads. This sample has around 140,000 distinct CDR3 sequences; about 6.2% occur once, and the top ten carry approximately 0.59%. This chain links TRBV5-1 with TRBJ2-7; TRBD2 matches at 14 bases. The TCR originated in a man aged 30 to 39 who received the YFV17D yellow fever vaccine. The material sequenced was CD4+ T cells sorted from PBMCs, taken 10 days after the yellow fever booster vaccination. CDR3 DNA: TGCGCCAGCAGCGAACGACTAGCGGGAGGGCCCTCTCTCTCCTACGAGCAGTACTTC. Translation gives CASSERLAGGPSLSYEQYF.